Listed below are T cell receptor beta chains from one sample, sequenced in a study of cytomegalovirus exposure and HLA in healthy donors. Profiled with immunoSEQ multiplex PCR; TCRdb holds only in-frame clones, not every one. The repertoire holds tens of thousands of clones, with 45% to 55% as singletons. The specimen sequenced was PBMCs. All receptors derive from a woman between 40 and 55 years old in good health and CMV-seropositive. The CDR3 runs from the conserved cysteine through the conserved F or W. The order of the fields is clone size, J gene, V gene, D gene, CDR3 DNA, CDR3 protein. The D gene is left open where the match is weak. Size values are once, few and many counts, or a class for expanded clones, and some rows have none.

few | TRBJ2-5 | TRBV6-5 | . | TGTGCCAGCAGAGCACAGATTTACCAAGAGACCCAGTACTTC | CASRAQIYQETQYF
few | TRBJ1-4 | TRBV4-1 | . | TGCGCCAGCAGCCAAGAAACGGGGACAACGAGAGCAACTAATGAAAAACTGTTTTTT | CASSQETGTTRATNEKLFF
. | TRBJ2-3 | TRBV10-3 | TRBD2 | TGTGCCATCGCAACTAGCGGGGGTACAGATACGCAGTATTTT | CAIATSGGTDTQYF
. | TRBJ1-2 | TRBV5-4 | TRBD1 | TGTGCCAGCAGCTTGGATAAAACCGGGACAGGGATGTTTGGCTACACCTTC | CASSLDKTGTGMFGYTF
. | TRBJ2-2 | TRBV7-9 | . | TGTGCCAGCAGCCAAACAGGGTCCGGCACCGGGGAGCTGTTTTTT | CASSQTGSGTGELFF
. | TRBJ2-7 | TRBV7-9 | TRBD1 | TGTGCCAGCAGCTTGGACCACAGGGGTGGCTACGAGCAGTACTTC | CASSLDHRGGYEQYF
few | TRBJ2-3 | TRBV18 | . | TGTGCCAGCTCACCTCCTAGCACAGATACGCAGTATTTT | CASSPPSTDTQYF
. | TRBJ1-3 | TRBV4-1 | . | TGCGCCAGCAGCCTGAGCACAGGAACAGGAAACACCATATATTTT | CASSLSTGTGNTIYF
. | TRBJ1-1 | TRBV28 | . | TGTGCCAGCAGCCCCGGAGGGTGGGACACTGAAGCTTTCTTT | CASSPGGWDTEAFF
. | TRBJ2-7 | TRBV5-5 | TRBD1 | TGTGCCAGCAGCTTGGCGGGACAGGGGGGTTCCTACGAGCAGTACTTC | CASSLAGQGGSYEQYF
. | TRBJ2-1 | TRBV4-1 | TRBD2 | TGCGCCAGCAGCCAAGATGGGGCTAGCGGGGGGGGATACAATGAGCAGTTCTTC | CASSQDGASGGGYNEQFF
. | TRBJ2-1 | TRBV5-1 | . | TGCGCCAGCCGTAAGCGGGACAGGCCCTACAATGAGCAGTTCTTC | CASRKRDRPYNEQFF
. | TRBJ1-1 | TRBV10-3 | . | TGTGCCATCAGTGTCGACAGGAACACTGAAGCTTTCTTT | CAISVDRNTEAFF
. | TRBJ1-2 | TRBV29-1 | TRBD1 | TGCAGCGGACAGGGAATTGCCTATGGCTACACCTTC | CSGQGIAYGYTF
once | TRBJ2-5 | TRBV25-1 | . | TGTGCCAGCAGTGGCCCGGGGAAGGAGACCCAGTACTTC | CASSGPGKETQYF
few | TRBJ2-1 | TRBV4-3 | . | TGCGCCAGCAGCGCCCGACGGACAGTCTCCTACAATGAGCAGTTCTTC | CASSARRTVSYNEQFF
. | TRBJ1-6 | TRBV27 | TRBD1 | TGTGCCAGCAGTTTCGGGACAGATTCACCCCTCCACTTT | CASSFGTDSPLHF